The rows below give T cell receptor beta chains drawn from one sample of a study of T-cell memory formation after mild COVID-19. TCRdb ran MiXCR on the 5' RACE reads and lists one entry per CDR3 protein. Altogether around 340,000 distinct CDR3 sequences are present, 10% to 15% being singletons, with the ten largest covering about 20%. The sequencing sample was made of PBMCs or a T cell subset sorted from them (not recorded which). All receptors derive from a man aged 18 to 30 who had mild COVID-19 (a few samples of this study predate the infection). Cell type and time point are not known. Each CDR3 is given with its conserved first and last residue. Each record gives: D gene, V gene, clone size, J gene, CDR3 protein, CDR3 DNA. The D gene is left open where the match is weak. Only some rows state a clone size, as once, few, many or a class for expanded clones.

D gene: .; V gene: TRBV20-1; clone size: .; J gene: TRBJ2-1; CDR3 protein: CSATPDGYNEQFF; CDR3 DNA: TGCAGTGCAACGCCTGACGGTTACAATGAGCAGTTCTTC
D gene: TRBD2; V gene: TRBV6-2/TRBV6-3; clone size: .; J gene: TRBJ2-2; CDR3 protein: CASSTLLGRGIGELFF; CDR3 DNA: TGTGCCAGCAGTACCCTCCTTGGGCGGGGGATCGGGGAGCTGTTTTTT
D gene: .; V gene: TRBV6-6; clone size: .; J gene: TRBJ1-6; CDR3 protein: CASAAGLMGSPLHF; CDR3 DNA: TGTGCCAGTGCCGCGGGTCTAATGGGTTCACCCCTCCACTTT
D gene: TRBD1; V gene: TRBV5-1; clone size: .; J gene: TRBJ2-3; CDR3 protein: CASSLVGGRVRTDTQYF; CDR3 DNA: TGCGCCAGCAGCTTGGTAGGGGGCCGGGTTCGAACAGATACGCAGTATTTT
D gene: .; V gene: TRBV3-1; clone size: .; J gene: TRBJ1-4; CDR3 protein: CASSPPGLTNEKLFF; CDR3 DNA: TGTGCCAGCAGCCCCCCGGGACTCACTAATGAAAAACTGTTTTTT
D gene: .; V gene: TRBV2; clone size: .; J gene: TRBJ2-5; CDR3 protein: CASSEIKEETQYF; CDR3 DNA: TGTGCCAGCAGTGAAATAAAAGAAGAGACCCAGTACTTC
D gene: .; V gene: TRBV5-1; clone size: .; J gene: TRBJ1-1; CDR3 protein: CASSAGSGTEAFF; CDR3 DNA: TGCGCCAGCAGCGCCGGGAGCGGGACTGAAGCTTTCTTT
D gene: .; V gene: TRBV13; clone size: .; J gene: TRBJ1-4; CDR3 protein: CASSFRGGREKLFF; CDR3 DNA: TGTGCCAGCAGCTTCCGGGGAGGTCGGGAAAAACTGTTTTTT
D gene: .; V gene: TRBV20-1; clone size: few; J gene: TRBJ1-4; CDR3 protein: CSARPAIENEKLFF; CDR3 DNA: TGCAGTGCTAGACCAGCCATAGAGAATGAAAAACTGTTTTTT
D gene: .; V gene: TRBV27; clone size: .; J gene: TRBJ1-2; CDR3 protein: CASSRPGLDGYTF; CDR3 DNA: TGTGCCAGCAGCCGCCCGGGTTTAGATGGCTACACCTTC
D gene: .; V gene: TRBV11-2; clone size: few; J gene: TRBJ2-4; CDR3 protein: CASSLVLRDWNIQYF; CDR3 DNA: TGTGCCAGCAGCTTAGTGCTCCGGGACTGGAACATTCAGTACTTC
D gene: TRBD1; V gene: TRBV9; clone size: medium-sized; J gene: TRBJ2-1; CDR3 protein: CASSVGTGRNEQFF; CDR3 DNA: TGTGCCAGCAGCGTAGGGACAGGAAGGAATGAGCAGTTCTTC
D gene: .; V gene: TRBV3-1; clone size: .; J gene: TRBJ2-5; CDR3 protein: CASSQEPGVETQYF; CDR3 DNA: TGTGCCAGCAGCCAAGAACCGGGGGTAGAGACCCAGTACTTC
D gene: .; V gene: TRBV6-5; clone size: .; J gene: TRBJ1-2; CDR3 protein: CASSYSKGILGSYTF; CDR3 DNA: TGTGCCAGCAGTTACTCGAAGGGCATCCTAGGATCCTACACCTTC
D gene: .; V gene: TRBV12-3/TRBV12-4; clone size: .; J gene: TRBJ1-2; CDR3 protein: CASARIPNYGYTF; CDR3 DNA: TGTGCCAGCGCCAGGATTCCTAACTATGGCTACACCTTC
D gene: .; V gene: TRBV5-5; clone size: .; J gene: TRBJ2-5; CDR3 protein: CASSLAPMGGGGETQYF; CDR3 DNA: TGTGCCAGCAGCTTGGCCCCCATGGGGGGCGGGGGAGAGACCCAGTACTTC
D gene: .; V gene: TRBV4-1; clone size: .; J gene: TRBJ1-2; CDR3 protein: CASSQGQEFYGYTF; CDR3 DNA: TGCGCCAGCAGCCAAGGCCAGGAATTCTATGGCTACACCTTC
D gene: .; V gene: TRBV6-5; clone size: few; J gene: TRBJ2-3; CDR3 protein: CASSYQRAGYTDTQYF; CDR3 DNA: TGTGCCAGCAGTTACCAGCGGGCCGGCTATACAGATACGCAGTATTTT
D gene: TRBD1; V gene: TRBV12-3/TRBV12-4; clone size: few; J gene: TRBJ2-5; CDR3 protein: CASGGTGEETQYF; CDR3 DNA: TGTGCCAGCGGCGGGACAGGGGAAGAGACCCAGTACTTC
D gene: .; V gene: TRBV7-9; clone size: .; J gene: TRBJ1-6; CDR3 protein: CASSAPKGWDSPLHF; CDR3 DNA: TGTGCCAGCAGCGCCCCGAAAGGGTGGGATTCACCCCTCCACTTT
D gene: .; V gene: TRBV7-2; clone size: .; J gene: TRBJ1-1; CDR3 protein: CASSLLSTSGTEAFF; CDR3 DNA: TGTGCCAGCAGCCTTTTATCAACGTCGGGGACTGAAGCTTTCTTT
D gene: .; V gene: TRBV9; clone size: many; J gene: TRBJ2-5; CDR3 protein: CASSVTPGPRETQYF; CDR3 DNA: TGTGCCAGCAGCGTAACCCCGGGACCTCGGGAGACCCAGTACTTC
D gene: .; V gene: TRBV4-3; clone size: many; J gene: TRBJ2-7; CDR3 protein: CASSQGRSSRPPSAYEQYF; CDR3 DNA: TGCGCCAGCAGCCAAGGGAGATCTAGCCGCCCCCCTTCAGCCTACGAGCAGTACTTC
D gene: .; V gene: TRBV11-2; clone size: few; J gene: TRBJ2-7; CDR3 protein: CASIQIPGGPGEQYF; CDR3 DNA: TGTGCCAGCATCCAAATTCCCGGGGGCCCGGGAGAGCAGTACTTC
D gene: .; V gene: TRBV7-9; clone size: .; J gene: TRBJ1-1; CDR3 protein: CASGAGFTEAFF; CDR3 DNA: TGTGCCAGCGGCGCAGGGTTCACTGAAGCTTTCTTT
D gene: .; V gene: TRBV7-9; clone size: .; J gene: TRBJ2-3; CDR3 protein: CASIHREVEDTQYF; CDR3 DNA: TGTGCCAGCATACACCGGGAAGTAGAAGATACGCAGTATTTT
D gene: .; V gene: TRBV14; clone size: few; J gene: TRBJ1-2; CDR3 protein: CASSQEIGRIGLYGYTF; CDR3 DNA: TGTGCCAGCAGCCAAGAGATTGGCCGCATCGGTCTCTATGGCTACACCTTC
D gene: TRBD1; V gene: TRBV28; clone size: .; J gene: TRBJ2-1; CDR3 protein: CASSSGTGVGEQFF; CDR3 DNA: TGTGCCAGCAGTTCCGGGACAGGGGTCGGAGAGCAGTTCTTC
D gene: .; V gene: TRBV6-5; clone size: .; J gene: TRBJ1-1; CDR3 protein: CASSPQQLPNTEAFF; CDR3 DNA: TGTGCCAGCAGTCCTCAGCAGCTACCGAACACTGAAGCTTTCTTT
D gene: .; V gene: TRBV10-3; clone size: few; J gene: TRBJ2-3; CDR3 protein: CAISVQGRGTDTQYF; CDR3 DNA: TGTGCCATCAGTGTCCAGGGTAGAGGCACAGATACGCAGTATTTT
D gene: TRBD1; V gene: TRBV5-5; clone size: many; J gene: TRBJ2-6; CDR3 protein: CASSWTGESLLANVLTF; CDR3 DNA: TGTGCCAGCAGCTGGACAGGGGAGTCCCTCCTGGCCAACGTCCTGACTTTC
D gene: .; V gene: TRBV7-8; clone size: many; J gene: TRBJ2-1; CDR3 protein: CASSHILQGSYNEQFF; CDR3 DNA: TGTGCCAGCAGCCATATCTTACAGGGCTCCTACAATGAGCAGTTCTTC
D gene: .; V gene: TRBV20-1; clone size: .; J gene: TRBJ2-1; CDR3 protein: CSARDGLGSLVGVYNEQFF; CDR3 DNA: TGCAGTGCTAGAGATGGCCTCGGGTCTCTAGTCGGGGTCTACAATGAGCAGTTCTTC
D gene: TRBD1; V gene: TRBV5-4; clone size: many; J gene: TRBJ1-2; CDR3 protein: CASSQQGPRGYTF; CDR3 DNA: TGTGCCAGCAGCCAACAGGGGCCCCGGGGCTACACCTTC
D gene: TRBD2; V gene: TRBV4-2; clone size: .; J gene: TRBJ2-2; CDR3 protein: CASSQTGTTSTGELFF; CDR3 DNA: TGTGCCAGCAGCCAAACCGGGACTACCTCAACCGGGGAGCTGTTTTTT
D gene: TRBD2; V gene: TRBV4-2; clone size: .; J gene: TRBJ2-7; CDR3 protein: CASSQGSRTRANEQYF; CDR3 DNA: TGTGCCAGCAGCCAAGGTAGTCGGACTAGGGCGAACGAGCAGTACTTC
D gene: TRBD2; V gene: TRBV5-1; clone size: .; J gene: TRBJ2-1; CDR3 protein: CASSSKRGRYNEQFF; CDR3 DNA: TGCGCCAGCAGTTCCAAGCGGGGGAGATACAATGAGCAGTTCTTC
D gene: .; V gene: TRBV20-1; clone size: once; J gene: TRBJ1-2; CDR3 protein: CSAKSSGYYGYTF; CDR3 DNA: TGCAGTGCTAAGAGCTCGGGTTACTATGGCTACACCTTC
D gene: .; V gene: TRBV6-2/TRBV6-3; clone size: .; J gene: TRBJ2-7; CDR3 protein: CASSLGGRNYEQYF; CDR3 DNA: TGTGCCAGCAGCCTGGGTGGAAGGAACTACGAGCAGTACTTC
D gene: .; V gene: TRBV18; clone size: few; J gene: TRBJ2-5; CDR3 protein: CASSPSRESETQYF; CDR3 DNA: TGTGCCAGCTCACCGTCCCGAGAAAGTGAGACCCAGTACTTC
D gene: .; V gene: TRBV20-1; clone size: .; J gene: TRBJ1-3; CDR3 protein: CSAHHGSGNTIYF; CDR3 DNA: TGCAGTGCCCATCACGGGTCAGGAAACACCATATATTTT
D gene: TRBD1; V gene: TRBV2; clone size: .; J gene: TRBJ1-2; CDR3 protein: CASTSVDRGSLGYTF; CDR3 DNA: TGTGCCAGCACCTCCGTGGACAGGGGTTCACTTGGCTACACCTTC
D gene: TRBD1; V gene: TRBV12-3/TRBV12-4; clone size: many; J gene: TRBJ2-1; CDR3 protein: CASSHGQGAYNEQFF; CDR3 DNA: TGTGCCAGCAGCCATGGACAGGGGGCTTACAATGAGCAGTTCTTC
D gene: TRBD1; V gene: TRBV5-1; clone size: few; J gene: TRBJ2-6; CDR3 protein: CASSLAGGRSGANVLTF; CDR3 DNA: TGCGCCAGCAGCCTGGCAGGGGGACGCTCTGGGGCCAACGTCCTGACTTTC
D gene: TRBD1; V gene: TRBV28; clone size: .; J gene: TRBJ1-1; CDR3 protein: CASSLGDRAPEAFF; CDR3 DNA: TGTGCCAGCAGTTTGGGGGACAGGGCCCCTGAAGCTTTCTTT
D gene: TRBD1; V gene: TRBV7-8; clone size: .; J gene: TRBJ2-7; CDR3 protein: CASSLSRDRAHEQYF; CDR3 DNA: TGTGCCAGCAGCCTCAGCCGGGACAGGGCTCACGAGCAGTACTTC